Detailed here is one T cell receptor (beta chain). Naive CD8 cells comprised CD45RO-negative, CCR7-positively selected cells, excluding terminally differentiated effector memory CD45RA+ cells. The sample comes from a study of shared clonotypes between healthy human individuals. V trimming: 0 bases; J trimming: 4 bases; junction bases outside the gene matches: 6. From germline, CDR1 is SGDLS and CDR2 YYNGEE. The CDR3 length is 16 residues. Execution of the assay was at deep level. Data came from immunoSEQ multiplex PCR; TCRdb stores just in-frame clones and leaves some out. The sample gives some 2,000,000 clones, about 94% of which show up once; roughly 1% is in the top ten.

Sequenced: naive CD8+ T cells sorted from blood. The receptor was derived from a man younger than 30 in good health. The rearrangement uses TRBV9 and TRBJ2-3, with 9 bases aligning to TRBD2. The CDR3 nucleotides read TGTGCCAGCAGCGTAGAAGGGCGGGGGGGCCCAGATACGCAGTATTTT. The encoded protein is CASSVEGRGGPDTQYF. Drawing the rest from reference TRBV9 and TRBJ2-3, the complete variable domain is DSGVTQTPKHLITATGQRVTLRCSPRSGDLSVYWYQQSLDQGLQFLIQYYNGEERAKGNILERFSAQQFPDLHSELNLSSLELGDSALYFCASSVEGRGGPDTQYFGPGTRLTVL.